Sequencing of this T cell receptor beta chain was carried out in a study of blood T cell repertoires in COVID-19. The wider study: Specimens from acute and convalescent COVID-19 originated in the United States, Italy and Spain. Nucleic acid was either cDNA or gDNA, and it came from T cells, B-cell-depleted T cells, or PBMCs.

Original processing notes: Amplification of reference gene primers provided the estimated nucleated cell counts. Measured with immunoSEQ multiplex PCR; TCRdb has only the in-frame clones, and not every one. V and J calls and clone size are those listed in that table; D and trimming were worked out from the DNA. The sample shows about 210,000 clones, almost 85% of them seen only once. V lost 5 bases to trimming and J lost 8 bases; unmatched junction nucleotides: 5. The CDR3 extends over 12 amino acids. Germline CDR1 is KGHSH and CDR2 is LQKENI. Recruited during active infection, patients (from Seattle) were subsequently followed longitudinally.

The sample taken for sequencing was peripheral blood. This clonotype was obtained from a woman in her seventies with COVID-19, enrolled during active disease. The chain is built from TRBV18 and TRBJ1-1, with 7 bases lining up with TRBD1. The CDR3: CASSSRQGEAFF. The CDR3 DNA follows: TGTGCCAGCTCATCCCGACAGGGCGAAGCTTTCTTT.